This TCR beta chain was captured by sequencing in a study of CD8 T cells in Susac syndrome (dated by TCRdb to the late 2010s). Study-wide context: Repertoire sequencing was used to test whether CD8+ T cell activation and differentiation in Susac syndrome was antigen driven.

RNA was extracted using the RNeasy kit, and about 0.5 to 1 ug of the RNA was reverse transcribed with random hexamers. The immunoSEQ multiplex PCR assay, which covers 54 Vbeta and 13 Jbeta segments, was used to amplify TCR beta CDR3 regions. PCR amplification bias was corrected using a synthetic template baseline for primer optimization and computational correction. Per the original workflow: Reads were assigned to V, D and J genes according to IMGT and analyzed in immunoSEQ Analyzer, with only productive sequences retained. Clonality was computed as one minus Shannon entropy normalized by log2 of the number of productive unique sequences. Public and private clones were assessed among the 100 most prevalent clones of each patient and control. Susac-specific clones were defined as absent from healthy and MS cohorts, over a thousand published viral clones and other ImmuneACCESS disease sequences. TCRdb ran its own pipeline on the public reads, namely fastp trimming at Q25 and MiXCR clone calling, and kept in-frame beta chains. One record per CDR3 amino acid sequence lists the most common genes and DNA. These V and J calls derive from TCRdb rather than the authors' analysis. The sample table holds approximately 150,000 distinct CDR3 sequences, of which around 93% were seen once. 0.12% to 0.15% of the sample lies in the top ten.

Comment on this clonotype: The antigen it binds to is not known. No much larger clonotype is one base removed from it; base qualities were not supplied.

V lost 0 bases and J lost 7 bases; the stretch between them is 13 bases long. CDR1 LNHNV and CDR2 YYDKDF were looked up in the germline V gene (reference sequence). The CDR3 runs 14 amino acids, cysteine and phenylalanine included. Solely the CDR3 DNA is kept, with 42 bases framed from the first base. Peripheral blood CD8+ and CD4+ T cells from healthy donors, Susac syndrome patients and multiple sclerosis patients were profiled using high-throughput TCR beta sequencing. Healthy donors were age- and sex-matched controls. CD8+ TEMRA cells were enriched by FACS, while bulk CD8+ and CD4+ T cells were purified by magnetic negative isolation. Blood was collected in EDTA tubes and processed within 24 hours, with PBMCs isolated through density gradient centrifugation. PBMCs intended for TCR sequencing were cryopreserved in liquid nitrogen and were subsequently thawed in a 37 degrees C water bath. A purity of at least 90% was achieved for sorted or isolated CD4+, CD8+ and CD8+ TEMRA cells.

What the research found in general, with its limitations: The number of individuals in the TCR sequencing and HLA analysis was recognized as being relatively small.

The sequence derives from a human donor in good health. The sequencing sample was made of CD4+ T cells from PBMCs. The rearrangement combines TRBV15 with TRBJ2-7; TRBD1 is perhaps the D gene, given 5 matching bases. Here the CDR3 is given as CATSRDLQGREQYF. The DNA sequence is given as TGTGCCACCAGCAGAGATCTGCAGGGAAGGGAGCAGTACTTC.